The clone carrying this T cell receptor (beta chain) was counted a few times. Sample treatment: oral pan-JAK inhibitor, 5-10 mg twice daily. The V end was cut by 6 bases, the J end by 1 base, with 12 bases between. Germline V lookup: CDR1 LGHNA, CDR2 YSLEER. The CDR3 contains 14 residues. These data are taken from a study of CD8+ T cells in alopecia areata. Extraction and reverse transcription of RNA yielded cDNA as the sequencing template. TCRdb's copy holds only in-frame clones and misses some; the assay was immunoSEQ multiplex PCR. The sample lists approximately 42,000 clones, about two thirds occurring once.

The chain is built from TRBV4-3 and TRBJ1-1, with D uncertain. The receptor comes from a human donor with alopecia areata. The source was CD8+ T cells sorted from blood, collected at week 4, from a patient treated with tofacitinib. DNA of the CDR3: TGCGCCAGCAGTCCAACACGATCGAACACTGAAGCTTTCTTT. Encoded protein: CASSPTRSNTEAFF.